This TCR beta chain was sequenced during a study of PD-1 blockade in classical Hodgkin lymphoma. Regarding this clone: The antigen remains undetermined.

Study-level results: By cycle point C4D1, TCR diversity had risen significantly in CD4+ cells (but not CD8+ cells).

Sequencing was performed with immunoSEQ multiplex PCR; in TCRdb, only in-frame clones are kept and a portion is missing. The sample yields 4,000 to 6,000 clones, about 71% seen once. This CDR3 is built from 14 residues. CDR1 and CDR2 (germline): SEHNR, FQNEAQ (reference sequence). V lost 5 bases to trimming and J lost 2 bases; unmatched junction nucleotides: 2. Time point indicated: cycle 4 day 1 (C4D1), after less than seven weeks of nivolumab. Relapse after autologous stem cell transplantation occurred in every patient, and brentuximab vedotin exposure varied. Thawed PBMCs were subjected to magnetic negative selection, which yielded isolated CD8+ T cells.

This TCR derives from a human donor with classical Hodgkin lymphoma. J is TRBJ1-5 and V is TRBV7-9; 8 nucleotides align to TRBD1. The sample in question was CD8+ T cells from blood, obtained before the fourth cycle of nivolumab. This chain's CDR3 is CASSLTGGNQPQHF. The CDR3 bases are TGTGCCAGCAGCCTGACAGGGGGCAATCAGCCCCAGCATTTT.